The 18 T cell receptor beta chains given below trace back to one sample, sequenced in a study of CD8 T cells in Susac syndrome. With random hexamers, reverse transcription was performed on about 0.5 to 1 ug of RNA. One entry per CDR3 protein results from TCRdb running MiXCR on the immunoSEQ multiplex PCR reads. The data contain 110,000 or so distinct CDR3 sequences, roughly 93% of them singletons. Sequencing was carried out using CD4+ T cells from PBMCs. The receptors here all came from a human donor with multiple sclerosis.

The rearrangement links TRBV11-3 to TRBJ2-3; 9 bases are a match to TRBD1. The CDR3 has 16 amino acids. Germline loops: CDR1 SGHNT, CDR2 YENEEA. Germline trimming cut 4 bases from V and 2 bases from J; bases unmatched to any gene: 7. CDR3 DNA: TGTGCCAGCAGCTCCCGGGACAGGGTACACACAGATACGCAGTATTTT. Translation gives CASSSRDRVHTDTQYF.

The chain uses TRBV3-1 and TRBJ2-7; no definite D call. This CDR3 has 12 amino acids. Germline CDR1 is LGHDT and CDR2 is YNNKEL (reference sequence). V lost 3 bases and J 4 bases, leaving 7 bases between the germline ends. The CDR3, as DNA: TGTGCCAGCAGCCATGCCAAATACGAGCAGTACTTC. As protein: CASSHAKYEQYF.

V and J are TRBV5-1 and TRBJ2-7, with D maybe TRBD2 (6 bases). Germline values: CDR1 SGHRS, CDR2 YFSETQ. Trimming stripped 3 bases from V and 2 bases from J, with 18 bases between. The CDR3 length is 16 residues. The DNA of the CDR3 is TGCGCCAGCAGCTCCGACTCCCACCCGGGGGCCTACGAGCAGTACTTC. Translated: CASSSDSHPGAYEQYF.

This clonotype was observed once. CDR3 in amino acids: CASSPPGVGETQYF. As DNA, the CDR3 is TGTGCCAGCAGTCCCCCGGGGGTCGGAGAGACCCAGTACTTC. The rearrangement uses TRBV12-3 or TRBV12-4 and TRBJ2-5; tentative D call: TRBD2 (6 bases). V shed 5 bases and J shed 4 bases, with 14 bases lying between them. This CDR3 has 14 residues.

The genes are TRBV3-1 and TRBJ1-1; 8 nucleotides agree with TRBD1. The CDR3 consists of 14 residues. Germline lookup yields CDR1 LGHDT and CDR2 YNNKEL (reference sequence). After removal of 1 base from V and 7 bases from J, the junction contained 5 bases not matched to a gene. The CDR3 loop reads CASSQADRANEAFF. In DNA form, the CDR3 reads TGTGCCAGCAGCCAAGCGGACAGGGCGAATGAAGCTTTCTTT.

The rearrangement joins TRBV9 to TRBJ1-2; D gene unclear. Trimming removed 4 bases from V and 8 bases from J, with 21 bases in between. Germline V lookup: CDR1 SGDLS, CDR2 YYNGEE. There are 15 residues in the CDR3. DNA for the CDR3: TGTGCCAGCAGCCCTACGGAGAACAGACGGCGAGGCTACACCTTC. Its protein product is CASSPTENRRRGYTF.

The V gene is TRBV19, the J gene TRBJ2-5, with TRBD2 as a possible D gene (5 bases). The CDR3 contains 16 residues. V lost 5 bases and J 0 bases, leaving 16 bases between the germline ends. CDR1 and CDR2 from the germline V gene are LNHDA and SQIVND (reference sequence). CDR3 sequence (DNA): TGTGCCAGTAGTTACCTCGCGGCGGGTAACCAAGAGACCCAGTACTTC. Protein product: CASSYLAAGNQETQYF.

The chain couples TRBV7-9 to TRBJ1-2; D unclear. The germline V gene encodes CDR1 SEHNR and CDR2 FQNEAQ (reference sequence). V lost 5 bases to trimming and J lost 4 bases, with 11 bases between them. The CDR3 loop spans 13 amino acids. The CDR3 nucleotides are TGTGCCAGCAGCCCCTCCCCAAGCTATGGCTACACCTTC. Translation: CASSPSPSYGYTF.

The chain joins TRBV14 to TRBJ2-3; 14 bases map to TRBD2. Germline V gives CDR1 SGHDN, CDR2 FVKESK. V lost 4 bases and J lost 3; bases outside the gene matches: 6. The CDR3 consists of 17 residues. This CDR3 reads CASSLLRTSGGTDTQYF. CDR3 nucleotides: TGTGCCAGCAGCCTACTTCGGACTAGCGGGGGGACAGATACGCAGTATTTT.

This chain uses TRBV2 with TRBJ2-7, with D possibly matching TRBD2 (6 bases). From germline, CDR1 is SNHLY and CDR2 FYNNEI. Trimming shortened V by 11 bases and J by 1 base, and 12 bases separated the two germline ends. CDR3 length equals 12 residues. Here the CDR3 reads CASGRFSYEQYF. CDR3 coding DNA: TGTGCCTCCGGGAGATTTTCCTACGAGCAGTACTTC.

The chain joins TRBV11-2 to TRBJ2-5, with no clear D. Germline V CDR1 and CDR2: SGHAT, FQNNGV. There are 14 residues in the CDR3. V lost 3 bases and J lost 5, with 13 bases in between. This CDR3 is CASSLTSDGETQYF. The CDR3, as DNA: TGTGCCAGCAGCTTGACGTCGGACGGGGAGACCCAGTACTTC.

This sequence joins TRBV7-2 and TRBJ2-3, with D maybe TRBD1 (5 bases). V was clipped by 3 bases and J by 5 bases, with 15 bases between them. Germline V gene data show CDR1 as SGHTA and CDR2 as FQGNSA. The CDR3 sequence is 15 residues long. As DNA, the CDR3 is TGTGCCAGCAGCTTTCGAGCTGGGGCTGTAGATACGCAGTATTTT. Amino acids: CASSFRAGAVDTQYF.

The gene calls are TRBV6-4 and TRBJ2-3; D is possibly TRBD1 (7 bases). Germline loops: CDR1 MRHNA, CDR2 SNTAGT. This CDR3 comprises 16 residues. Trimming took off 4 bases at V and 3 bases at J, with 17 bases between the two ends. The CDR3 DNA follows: TGTGCCAGCAGTGTCCTGACTAGGGGGCAAACAGATACGCAGTATTTT. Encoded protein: CASSVLTRGQTDTQYF.

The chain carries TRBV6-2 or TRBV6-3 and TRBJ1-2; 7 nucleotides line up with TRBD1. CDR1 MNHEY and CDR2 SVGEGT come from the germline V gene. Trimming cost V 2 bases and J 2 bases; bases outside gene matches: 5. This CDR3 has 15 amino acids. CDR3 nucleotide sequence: TGTGCCAGCAGTTACCCGGGACAGAAGAACTATGGCTACACCTTC. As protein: CASSYPGQKNYGYTF.

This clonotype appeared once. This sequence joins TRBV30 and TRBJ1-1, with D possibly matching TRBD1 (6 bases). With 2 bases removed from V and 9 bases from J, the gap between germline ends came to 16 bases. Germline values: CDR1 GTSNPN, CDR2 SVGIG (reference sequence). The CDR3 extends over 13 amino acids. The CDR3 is CAWSPDRLAKAFF. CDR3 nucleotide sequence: TGTGCCTGGAGTCCAGACAGGTTGGCTAAAGCTTTCTTT.

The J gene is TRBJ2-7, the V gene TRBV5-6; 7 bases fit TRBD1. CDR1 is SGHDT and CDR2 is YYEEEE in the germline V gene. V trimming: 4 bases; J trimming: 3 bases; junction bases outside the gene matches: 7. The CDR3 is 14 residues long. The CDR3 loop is CASSATGVSYEQYF. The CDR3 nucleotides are TGTGCCAGCAGCGCCACAGGGGTGAGCTACGAGCAGTACTTC.

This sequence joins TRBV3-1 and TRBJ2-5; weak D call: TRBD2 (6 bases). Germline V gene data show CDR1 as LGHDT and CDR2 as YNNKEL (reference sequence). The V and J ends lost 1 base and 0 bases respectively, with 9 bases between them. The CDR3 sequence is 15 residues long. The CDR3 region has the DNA TGTGCCAGCAGCCAAGGGGGACTGCACCAAGAGACCCAGTACTTC. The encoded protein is CASSQGGLHQETQYF.

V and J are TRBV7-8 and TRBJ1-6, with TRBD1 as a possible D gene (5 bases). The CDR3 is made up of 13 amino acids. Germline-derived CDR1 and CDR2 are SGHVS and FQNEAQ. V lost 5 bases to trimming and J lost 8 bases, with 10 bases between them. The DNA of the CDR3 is TGTGCCAGCAGCCGTGGACAATATTCACCCCTCCACTTT. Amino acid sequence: CASSRGQYSPLHF. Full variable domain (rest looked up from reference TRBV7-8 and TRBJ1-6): GAGVSQSPRYKVAKRGQDVALRCDPISGHVSLFWYQQALGQGPEFLTYFQNEAQLDKSGLPSDRFFAERPEGSVSTLKIQRTQQEDSAVYLCASSRGQYSPLHFGNGTRLTVT.